This record covers a single T cell receptor beta chain. The antigen it recognizes is unknown. One base away there is no much larger clone; base qualities are not given. To prepare the library, the immunoSEQ multiplex PCR assay was applied. The multiplex PCR relied on a mix of 60 forward primers for TCR Vbeta segments and 13 reverse primers for TCR Jbeta segments. The CDR3 region of rearranged TCR beta genes was amplified from genomic DNA with a multiplex PCR assay. Amplified TCR beta libraries were sequenced as 87-base-pair reads on the Illumina HiSeq System. The authors' pipeline ran thus. A later analysis tallied some 79 million unique TCR beta chains across the roughly 610 repertoires, and 10 million to 11 million of those chains were shared by two or more donors. Raw reads were error-corrected and collapsed into unique sequences by a nearest-neighbor algorithm in which closely related sequences were merged to remove PCR and sequencing errors. CDR3 sequences were aligned to IMGT reference sequences to assign V, D and J gene segments. For a sequence to be retained, a match of at least six nucleotides to both a V gene segment and a J gene segment was required. A rearrangement was called productive if the CDR3 had no stop codons and remained in frame with V and J, and every other rearrangement was called non-productive. Following IMGT convention, CDR3 was defined as the stretch from the second conserved V-encoded cysteine to the conserved J-encoded phenylalanine. Sequences without an unambiguous match to a single V gene segment were excluded from the earlier analysis of about 630 of the donors. An earlier analysis of 587 of the donors classified V segments as functional when productive rearrangements were above 56.7% and as segregating when the standard deviation between donors was above 5%. To diagnose cytomegalovirus status from the catalog of TCR beta chain sequences, a statistical classification framework was built. In a later analysis, V and J genes were assigned by comparing TCR nucleotide sequences against IMGT/GENE-DB human TR gene sequences. In a later analysis, CDR3 sequences and most-parsimonious VDJ recombination scenarios were assigned using the TCRdist pipeline. A later analysis defined each TCR beta chain by its CDR3 amino acid sequence plus V-gene family, and excluded reads lacking a unique V-gene family. A later analysis removed several hundred highly shared, low-generation-probability nucleotide sequences to deal with suspected cross-contamination and a sequencing artifact. In a later analysis, a clonal expansion index was calculated for each public chain from normalized within-repertoire ranks of inferred template counts. Generation probabilities in a later analysis came from a VDJ recombination model fitted to out-of-frame rearrangements, and those results were checked against IGoR. A later analysis scored TCR-TCR, TCR-HLA and TCR-CMV co-occurrence with hypergeometric tests, applying a repertoire-size bias correction to TCR pairs. A later analysis estimated false discovery rates by permuting HLA or CMV assignments 20 times. A later analysis grouped co-occurring TCRs with DBSCAN, adding TCRdist sequence similarity when clustering within HLA-allele-positive subsets. Repertoires with fewer than 30,000 or more than 120,000 public chains, plus five repertoires with anomalous nucleotide sharing, were excluded from co-occurrence clustering. Entries here come from immuneACCESS through TCRdb and include only in-frame sequences with V and J called. Some clones fail to appear in such tables; in the studies checked, an unresolved V gene covers under half of the shortfall, and the cause of the remainder is unknown. That table supplies the V and J calls and clone size; D and trimming were determined from the DNA. In all, the sample holds about 160,000 clones, and around four fifths of those were seen once. The ten biggest clones cover roughly 10% of the sample.

These data belong to a study of cytomegalovirus exposure and HLA in healthy donors (dated by TCRdb to the late 2010s). Concerning the study at large: According to an earlier analysis of 550 to 700 of the donors, some 170 million T cells yielded roughly 110 million unique TCR beta sequences and 276 Gb of sequence data. Roughly 300 gigabases of sequencing data and 70 million to 100 million unique TCR sequences were included in an early release covering over 600 HLA-typed donors. Of the roughly 400 genotyped donors, over 70% fell in the genetic ancestry cluster associated with self-reported Caucasian donors. The aim of the study was to test whether cataloging public T cell receptors could identify signatures of past pathogen exposure. Using immunosequencing, the study profiled T cell repertoires from fewer than 850 subjects and related those repertoires to cytomegalovirus serostatus. Along with the roughly 670-subject first cohort, a separate validation cohort of approximately 110 different subjects was used. To predict cytomegalovirus infection status, the study combined high-throughput TCR immunosequencing, statistical association of individual TCRs with disease status, and machine learning. A later analysis re-analyzed previously published TCR beta repertoires from about 600 donors and added high-resolution HLA genotyping to study TCR occurrence patterns. Rather than drawing on any new phenotypic data, the later analysis identified candidate immune exposures from TCR beta sequences and the way those sequences occurred across donors. An earlier analysis of some 500 of the donors used high-throughput TCR beta sequencing to judge whether each TCR beta V gene segment behaved as functional or pseudogenic. Donor age, sex, ethnicity and CMV serostatus were compiled together with the repertoire data. Genome-wide SNP genotypes for about three fifths of the roughly 700 donors were used in a later genetic analysis, which treated that subset as a discovery cohort. All discovery cohort repertoires had been generated on a single sequencing platform. HLA typing covered class I and class II loci at four-digit resolution. The number of donors typed differed by locus, with about 629-630 for A, B, C, DRB1 and DQB1, 522 for DQA1, 600 to 610 for DPA1, and some 450 for DPB1. Because of strong linkage in the cohort, roughly five DR-DQ haplotypes were treated as single units for association and clustering. Among about 400 genotyped donors of the cohort, an average of roughly 230,000 unique TCR beta nucleotide sequences was sequenced per donor, of which about 19% were non-productive.

The cohort consisted of 666 healthy bone marrow donors. At the time of sampling, every cohort member was nominally healthy, though immune exposures that went unrecorded were likely present. The donor tested CMV seropositive and was one of the 289 seropositive cohort members. Every donor gave a peripheral blood sample, and the peripheral blood mononuclear cells from that sample were used for TCR beta sequencing. The Qiagen DNeasy Blood Extraction Kit was used to extract genomic DNA from the blood cell samples. The paper's findings and limits, for the study overall: While some public TCRs were present in many individuals, most TCR sequences turned up only very rarely across donors. The only immune exposure information available for the cohort was CMV serostatus. This cohort had only TCR beta chains sequenced, and the lack of alpha or paired-chain data limited which features could be detected. Compared with the roughly 670-donor mean, donors in an Asian-associated ancestry cluster had fewer N-insertions in productive TCRs, according to a later genetic analysis. Compared with equally common non-associated chains, HLA-associated TCR beta chains in a later analysis were more clonally expanded and had lower generation probabilities. Because counts were too low, roughly 18 rarely observed V segments, including chromosome 9 orphons, were left out of the earlier analysis of some 600 of the donors. Assigning TCR associations to individual alleles was difficult when HLA alleles, especially DR and DQ, strongly co-occurred. Sequencing depth was assumed to be roughly uniform across donors in the presence/absence analyses, though that assumption may not hold. A later analysis found that TCR association rates varied across HLA loci, with DRB1 alleles showing the most associated TCRs and HLA-C alleles the fewest. In the study, approximately 160 TCR beta chains were listed as associated with cytomegalovirus. Because HLA typing was missing for some donors at each locus, association tests included only the typed subset. It was suggested by the authors that the approach could potentially be generalized to other disease states and immunological phenotypes. A cluster of highly shared sequence variants was judged likely to represent a technical artifact of the sequencing pipeline. In vitro tests confirmed that a few of the cytomegalovirus-associated TCR beta chains recognize cytomegalovirus antigens. A later genetic analysis associated a missense DCLRE1C variant with V-gene and J-gene trimming of TCR beta chains, and an independent cohort replicated the association. Linkage disequilibrium might explain the correlated functional status among segregating V segments, but an unknown experimental factor could not be ruled out. In a later analysis, most CMV-associated TCR beta chains were found to appear HLA-restricted, with HLA associations seemingly driven largely by CMV exposure. Several of the top co-occurrence clusters appeared to be linked to parvovirus B19, influenza, CMV and Epstein-Barr virus, according to a later analysis. The classifier was reported to diagnose cytomegalovirus status with high specificity and sensitivity in both the original cohort and the validation cohort. A further reported finding was that TCR beta sequences accurately predicted the HLA-A and HLA-B alleles for most subjects in the first cohort. The 87-base-pair reads could not distinguish some IMGT-functional V segments, including TRBV6-2 and TRBV6-3, so those segments were excluded. In a later analysis, 15,000 to 20,000 TCR beta sequences were associated with specific HLA alleles at a false discovery rate of 0.05. Broadly in line with IMGT annotations, most TCR beta V segments showed up in productive rearrangements about 87% or about 30% of the time in an earlier analysis of about 500 of the donors.

Inclusive of the bounding cysteine and phenylalanine, the CDR3 is 15 residues long. Only the CDR3 DNA stays, 45 bases, in frame from base 1. V has 7 bases trimmed and J has 5 bases trimmed; junction bases matching no gene number 8. Taken from the germline V gene, the CDR1 and CDR2 loops are MNHNS and SASEGT. Input material: PBMCs. The V and J genes are TRBV6-1 and TRBJ2-7; TRBD2 matches 13 bases in the middle. This clonotype was sampled from a man aged 18 to 30 in good health and CMV-seropositive. The encoded CDR3 is CASTGTSGKKNEQYF. Here is the DNA: TGTGCCAGCACCGGGACTAGCGGGAAGAAGAACGAGCAGTACTTC.